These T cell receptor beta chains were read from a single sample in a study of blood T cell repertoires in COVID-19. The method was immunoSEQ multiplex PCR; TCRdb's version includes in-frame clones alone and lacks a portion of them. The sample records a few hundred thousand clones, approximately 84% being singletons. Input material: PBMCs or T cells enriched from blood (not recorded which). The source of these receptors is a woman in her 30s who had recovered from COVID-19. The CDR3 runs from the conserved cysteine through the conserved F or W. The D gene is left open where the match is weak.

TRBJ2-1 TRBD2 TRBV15 CATSRDAAGGYNEQFF
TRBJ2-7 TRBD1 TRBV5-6 CASSPTGGNDEQYF
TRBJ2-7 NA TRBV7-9 CASSLATVAYEQYF
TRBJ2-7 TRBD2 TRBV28 CASTTSGRAYEQYF
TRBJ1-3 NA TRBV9 CASSPRTGNTIYF
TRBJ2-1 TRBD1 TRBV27 CASSFWTGAHEQFF
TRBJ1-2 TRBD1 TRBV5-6 CASSLGDSLYGYTF
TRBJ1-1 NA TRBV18 CASSPSQVNTEAFF
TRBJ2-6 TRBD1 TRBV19 CASSIDRAGANVLTF
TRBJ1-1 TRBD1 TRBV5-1 CASSFGQEGRAFF
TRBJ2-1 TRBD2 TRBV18 CASSPASGSDNEQFF
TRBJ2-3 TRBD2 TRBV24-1 CATSGGGAWSDTQYF
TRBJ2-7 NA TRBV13 CASSLRAYEQYF
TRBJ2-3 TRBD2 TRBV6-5 CASSYSGLAADTQYF
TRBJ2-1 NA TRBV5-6 CASSWRDGYYNEQFF
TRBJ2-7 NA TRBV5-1 CASSPELGGPSYEQYF
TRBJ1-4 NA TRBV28 CASSLPGTTNEKLFF
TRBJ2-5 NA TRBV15 CATSRPGRETQYF
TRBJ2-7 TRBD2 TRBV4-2 CASSQDLAGGRIHEQYF
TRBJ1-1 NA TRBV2 CASTAGVATEAFF
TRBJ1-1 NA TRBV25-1 CASSGGTEAFF
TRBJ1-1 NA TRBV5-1 CASSLYGVKNTEAFF
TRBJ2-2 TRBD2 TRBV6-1 CASSEWGGRSGKGELFF
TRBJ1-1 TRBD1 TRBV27 CASSPRTGNTEAFF
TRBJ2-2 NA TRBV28 CASQDKNTGELFF
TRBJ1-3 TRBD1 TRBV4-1 CASSQGQSSGNTIYF
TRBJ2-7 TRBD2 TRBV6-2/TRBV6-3 CASSYWRGGDEQYF
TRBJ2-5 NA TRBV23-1 CASSQPGIVQETQYF
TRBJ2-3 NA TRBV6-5 CASSYVGPPGGDTQYF
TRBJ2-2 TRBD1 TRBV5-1 CASSWTGAMNTGELFF
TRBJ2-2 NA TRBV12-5 CASGFAVYQDTGELFF
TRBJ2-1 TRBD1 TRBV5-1 CASSLVWAGGTYNEQFF
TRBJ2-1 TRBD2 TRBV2 CASNYGGARTNEQFF
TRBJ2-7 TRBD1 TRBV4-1 CASSQDPGQGLYEQYF
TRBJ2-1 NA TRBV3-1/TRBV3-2 CASSHYREQQFF
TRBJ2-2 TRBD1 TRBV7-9 CASSLAKQGAPVTGELFF
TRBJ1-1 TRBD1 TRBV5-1 CASSLGQGRTEAFF
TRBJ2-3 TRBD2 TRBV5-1 CASSLGAGGTDTQYF
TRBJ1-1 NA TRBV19 CASSLGRENTEAFF
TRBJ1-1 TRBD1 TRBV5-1 CASSFLTGGDTEAFF
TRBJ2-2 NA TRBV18 CASSPLRRGASTGELFF
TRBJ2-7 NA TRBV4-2 CASSQGAGDTYEQYF
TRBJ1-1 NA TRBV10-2 CASSAGTRAFF
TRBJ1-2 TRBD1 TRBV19 CASSGRQGGYGYTF
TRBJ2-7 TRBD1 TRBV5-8 CASSPGGIGSYEQYF
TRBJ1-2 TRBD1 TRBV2 CASSSTGGYGYTF
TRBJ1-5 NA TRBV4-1 CASSHFQGISQPQHF
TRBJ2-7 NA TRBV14 CASSQDPGSSYEQYF
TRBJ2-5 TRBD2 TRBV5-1 CASSLGRLAGDHGETQYF
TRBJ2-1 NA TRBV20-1 CSASDQRRHNEQFF